The entry below gives a single T cell receptor beta chain sequence along with its context. This CDR3 is 14 amino acids long. V lost 11 bases, J lost 6 bases, and 11 bases stayed unmatched. In germline, CDR1 is MNHNS, CDR2 SASEGT. This entry is derived from a study of technical replicates of blood from several donors. Here immunoSEQ multiplex PCR was the method, and the copy in TCRdb shows in-frame clones only, minus some. This sample has about 72,000 clones, with over 85% found just once. This TCR came from a human donor in good health. This rearrangement joins TRBV6-1 to TRBJ2-3; 10 bases are shared with TRBD2. The sequenced sample was T cells isolated from PBMCs. The CDR3 coding sequence is TGTGCCTTCCCGGATCTAGCGGGAGCGGATACGCAGTATTTT. This translates into CAFPDLAGADTQYF.